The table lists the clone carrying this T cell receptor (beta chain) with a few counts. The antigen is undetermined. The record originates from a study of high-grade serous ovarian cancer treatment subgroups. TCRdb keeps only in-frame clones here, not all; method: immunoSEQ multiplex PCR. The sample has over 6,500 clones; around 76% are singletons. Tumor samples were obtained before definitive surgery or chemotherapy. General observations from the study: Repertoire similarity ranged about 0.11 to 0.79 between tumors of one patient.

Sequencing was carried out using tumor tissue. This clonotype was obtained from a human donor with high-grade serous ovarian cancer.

The DNA of the CDR3 is TGTGCCAGCAGCGCGACGGGAAACTATGGCTACACCTTC. Translation: CASSATGNYGYTF. J is TRBJ1-2 and V is TRBV2; the D is unclear. CDR1 SNHLY and CDR2 FYNNEI come from the germline V gene. The CDR3 runs 13 residues. The germline V and J ends were trimmed by 6 bases and 2 bases, with 10 bases remaining between them.